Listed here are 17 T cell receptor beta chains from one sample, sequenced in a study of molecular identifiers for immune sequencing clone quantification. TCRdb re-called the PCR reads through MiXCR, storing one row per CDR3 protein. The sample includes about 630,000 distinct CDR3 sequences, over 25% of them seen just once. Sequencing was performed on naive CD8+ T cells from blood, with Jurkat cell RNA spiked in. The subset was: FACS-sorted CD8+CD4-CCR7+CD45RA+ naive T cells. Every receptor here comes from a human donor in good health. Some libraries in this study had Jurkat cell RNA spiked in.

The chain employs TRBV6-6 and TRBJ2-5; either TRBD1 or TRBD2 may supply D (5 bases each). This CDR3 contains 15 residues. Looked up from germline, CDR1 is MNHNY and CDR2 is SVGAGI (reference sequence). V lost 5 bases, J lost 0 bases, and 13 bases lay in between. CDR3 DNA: TGTGCCAGCAGTGACGCGTGGGGGTACCAAGAGACCCAGTACTTC. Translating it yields CASSDAWGYQETQYF.

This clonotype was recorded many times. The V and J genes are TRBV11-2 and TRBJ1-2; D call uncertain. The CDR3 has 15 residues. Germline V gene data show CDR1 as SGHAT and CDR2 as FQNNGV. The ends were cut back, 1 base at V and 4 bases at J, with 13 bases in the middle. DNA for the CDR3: TGTGCCAGCAGCTTAGTGGGCGGAAAATCCTATGGCTACACCTTC. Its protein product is CASSLVGGKSYGYTF.

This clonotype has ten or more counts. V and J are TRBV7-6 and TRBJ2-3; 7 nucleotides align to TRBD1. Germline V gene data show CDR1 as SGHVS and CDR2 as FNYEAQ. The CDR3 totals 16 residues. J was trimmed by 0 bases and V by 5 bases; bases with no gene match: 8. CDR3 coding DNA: TGTGCCAGCAGCCCCAACGGGGACAGAAGCACAGATACGCAGTATTTT. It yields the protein CASSPNGDRSTDTQYF. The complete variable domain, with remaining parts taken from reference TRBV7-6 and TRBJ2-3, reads GAGVSQSPRYKVTKRGQDVALRCDPISGHVSLYWYRQALGQGPEFLTYFNYEAQQDKSGLPNDRFSAERPEGSISTLTIQRTEQRDSAMYRCASSPNGDRSTDTQYFGPGTRLTVL.

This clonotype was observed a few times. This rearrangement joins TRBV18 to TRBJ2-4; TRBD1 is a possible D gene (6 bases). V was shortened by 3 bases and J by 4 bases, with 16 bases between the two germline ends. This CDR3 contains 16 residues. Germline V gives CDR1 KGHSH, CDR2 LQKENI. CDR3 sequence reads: CASSPTLTGLKNIQYF. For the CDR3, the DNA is TGTGCCAGCTCACCCACTTTGACAGGACTTAAAAACATTCAGTACTTC. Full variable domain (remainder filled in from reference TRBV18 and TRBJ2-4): NAGVMQNPRHLVRRRGQEARLRCSPMKGHSHVYWYRQLPEEGLKFMVYLQKENIIDESGMPKERFSAEFPKEGPSILRIQQVVRGDSAAYFCASSPTLTGLKNIQYFGAGTRLSVL.

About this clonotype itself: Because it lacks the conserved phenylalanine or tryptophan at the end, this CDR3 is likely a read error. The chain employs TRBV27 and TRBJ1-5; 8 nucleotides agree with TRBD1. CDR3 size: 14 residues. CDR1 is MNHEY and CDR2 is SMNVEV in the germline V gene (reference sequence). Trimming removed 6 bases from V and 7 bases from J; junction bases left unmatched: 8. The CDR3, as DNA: TGTGCCAGCAGGCCCGGGACAGGTCACCAGCCCCAGCATCTT. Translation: CASRPGTGHQPQHL.

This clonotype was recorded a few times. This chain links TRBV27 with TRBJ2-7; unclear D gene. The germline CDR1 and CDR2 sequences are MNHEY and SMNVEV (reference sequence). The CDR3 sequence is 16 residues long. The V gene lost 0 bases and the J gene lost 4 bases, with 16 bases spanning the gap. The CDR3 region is CASSLSETTPAYEQYF. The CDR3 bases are TGTGCCAGCAGTTTATCTGAGACAACGCCGGCGTACGAGCAGTACTTC.

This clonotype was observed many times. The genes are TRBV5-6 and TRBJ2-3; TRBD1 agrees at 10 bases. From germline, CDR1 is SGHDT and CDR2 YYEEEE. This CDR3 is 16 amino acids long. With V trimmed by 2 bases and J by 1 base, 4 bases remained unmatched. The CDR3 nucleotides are TGTGCCAGCAGCTTTGGGACAGGGGTAGGCACAGATACGCAGTATTTT. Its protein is CASSFGTGVGTDTQYF.

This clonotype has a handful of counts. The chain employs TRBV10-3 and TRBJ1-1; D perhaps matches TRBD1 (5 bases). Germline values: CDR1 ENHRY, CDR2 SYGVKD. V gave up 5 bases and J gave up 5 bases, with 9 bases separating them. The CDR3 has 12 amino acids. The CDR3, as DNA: TGTGCCATCAGTCGGGGGTCGACTGAAGCTTTCTTT. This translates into CAISRGSTEAFF.

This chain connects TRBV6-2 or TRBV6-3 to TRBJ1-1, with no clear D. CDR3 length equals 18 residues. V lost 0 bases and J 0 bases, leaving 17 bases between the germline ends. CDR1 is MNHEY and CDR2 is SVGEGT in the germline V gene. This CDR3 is CASSYSLRLRDVNTEAFF. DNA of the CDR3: TGTGCCAGCAGTTACTCATTACGCCTTAGGGATGTGAACACTGAAGCTTTCTTT.

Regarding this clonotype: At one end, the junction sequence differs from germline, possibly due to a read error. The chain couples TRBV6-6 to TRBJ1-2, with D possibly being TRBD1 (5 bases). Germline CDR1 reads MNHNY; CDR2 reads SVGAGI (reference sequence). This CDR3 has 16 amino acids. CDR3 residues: CASSYSGQGSNYGHTF. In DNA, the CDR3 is TGTGCCAGCAGTTACTCCGGCCAGGGTAGTAACTATGGCCACACCTTC.

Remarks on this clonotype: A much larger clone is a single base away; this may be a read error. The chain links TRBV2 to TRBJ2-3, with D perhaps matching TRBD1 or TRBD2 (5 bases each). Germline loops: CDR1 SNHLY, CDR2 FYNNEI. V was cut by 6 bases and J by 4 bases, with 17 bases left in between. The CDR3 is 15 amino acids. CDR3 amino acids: CASREGPFEADTQYF. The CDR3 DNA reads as TGTGCCAGCAGAGAGGGGCCTTTTGAAGCAGATACGCAGTATTTT.

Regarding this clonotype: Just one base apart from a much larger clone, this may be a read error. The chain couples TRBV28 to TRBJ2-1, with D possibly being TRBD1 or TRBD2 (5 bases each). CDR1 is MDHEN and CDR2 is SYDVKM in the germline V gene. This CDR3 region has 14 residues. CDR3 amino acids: CASSFSWDLNEQSF. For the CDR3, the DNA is TGTGCCAGCAGTTTTTCGTGGGACCTTAATGAGCAGTCCTTC.

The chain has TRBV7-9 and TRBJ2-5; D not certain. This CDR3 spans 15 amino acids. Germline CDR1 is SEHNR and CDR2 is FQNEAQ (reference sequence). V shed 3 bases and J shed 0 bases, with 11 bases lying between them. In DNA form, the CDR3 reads TGTGCCAGCAGCTTGTTTCCGCTGTACCAAGAGACCCAGTACTTC. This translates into CASSLFPLYQETQYF.

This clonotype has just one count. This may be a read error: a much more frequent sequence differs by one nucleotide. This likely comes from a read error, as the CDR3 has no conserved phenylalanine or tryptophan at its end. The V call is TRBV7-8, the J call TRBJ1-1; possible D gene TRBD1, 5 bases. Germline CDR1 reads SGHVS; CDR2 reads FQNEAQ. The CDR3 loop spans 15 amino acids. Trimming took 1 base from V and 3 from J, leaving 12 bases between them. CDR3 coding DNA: TGTGCCAGCAGCTTAGAGCAGGGCGGATACACTGAAGCTTTCTCT. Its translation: CASSLEQGGYTEAFS.

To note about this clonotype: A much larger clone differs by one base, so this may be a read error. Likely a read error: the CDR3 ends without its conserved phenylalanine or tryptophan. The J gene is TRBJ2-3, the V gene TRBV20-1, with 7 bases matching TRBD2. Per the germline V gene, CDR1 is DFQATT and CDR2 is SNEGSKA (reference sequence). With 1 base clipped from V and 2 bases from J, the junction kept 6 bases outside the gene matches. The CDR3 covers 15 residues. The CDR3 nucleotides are TGCAGTGCTAGAGCGCTAGCGGAGTCCACAGATACGCAGTATTAT. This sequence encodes CSARALAESTDTQYY.

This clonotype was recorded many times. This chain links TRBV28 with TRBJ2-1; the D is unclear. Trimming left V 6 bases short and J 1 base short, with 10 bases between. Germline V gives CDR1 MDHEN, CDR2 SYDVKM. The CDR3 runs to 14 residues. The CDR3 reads CASRPDTSYNEQFF. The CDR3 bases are TGTGCCAGCAGGCCCGACACTTCCTACAATGAGCAGTTCTTC.

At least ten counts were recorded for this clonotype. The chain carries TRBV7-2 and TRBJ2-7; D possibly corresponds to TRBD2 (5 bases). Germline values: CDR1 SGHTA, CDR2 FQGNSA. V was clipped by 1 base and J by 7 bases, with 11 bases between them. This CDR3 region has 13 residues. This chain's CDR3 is CASSLGPPGEQYF. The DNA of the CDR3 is TGTGCCAGCAGCTTAGGGCCCCCGGGGGAGCAGTACTTC.